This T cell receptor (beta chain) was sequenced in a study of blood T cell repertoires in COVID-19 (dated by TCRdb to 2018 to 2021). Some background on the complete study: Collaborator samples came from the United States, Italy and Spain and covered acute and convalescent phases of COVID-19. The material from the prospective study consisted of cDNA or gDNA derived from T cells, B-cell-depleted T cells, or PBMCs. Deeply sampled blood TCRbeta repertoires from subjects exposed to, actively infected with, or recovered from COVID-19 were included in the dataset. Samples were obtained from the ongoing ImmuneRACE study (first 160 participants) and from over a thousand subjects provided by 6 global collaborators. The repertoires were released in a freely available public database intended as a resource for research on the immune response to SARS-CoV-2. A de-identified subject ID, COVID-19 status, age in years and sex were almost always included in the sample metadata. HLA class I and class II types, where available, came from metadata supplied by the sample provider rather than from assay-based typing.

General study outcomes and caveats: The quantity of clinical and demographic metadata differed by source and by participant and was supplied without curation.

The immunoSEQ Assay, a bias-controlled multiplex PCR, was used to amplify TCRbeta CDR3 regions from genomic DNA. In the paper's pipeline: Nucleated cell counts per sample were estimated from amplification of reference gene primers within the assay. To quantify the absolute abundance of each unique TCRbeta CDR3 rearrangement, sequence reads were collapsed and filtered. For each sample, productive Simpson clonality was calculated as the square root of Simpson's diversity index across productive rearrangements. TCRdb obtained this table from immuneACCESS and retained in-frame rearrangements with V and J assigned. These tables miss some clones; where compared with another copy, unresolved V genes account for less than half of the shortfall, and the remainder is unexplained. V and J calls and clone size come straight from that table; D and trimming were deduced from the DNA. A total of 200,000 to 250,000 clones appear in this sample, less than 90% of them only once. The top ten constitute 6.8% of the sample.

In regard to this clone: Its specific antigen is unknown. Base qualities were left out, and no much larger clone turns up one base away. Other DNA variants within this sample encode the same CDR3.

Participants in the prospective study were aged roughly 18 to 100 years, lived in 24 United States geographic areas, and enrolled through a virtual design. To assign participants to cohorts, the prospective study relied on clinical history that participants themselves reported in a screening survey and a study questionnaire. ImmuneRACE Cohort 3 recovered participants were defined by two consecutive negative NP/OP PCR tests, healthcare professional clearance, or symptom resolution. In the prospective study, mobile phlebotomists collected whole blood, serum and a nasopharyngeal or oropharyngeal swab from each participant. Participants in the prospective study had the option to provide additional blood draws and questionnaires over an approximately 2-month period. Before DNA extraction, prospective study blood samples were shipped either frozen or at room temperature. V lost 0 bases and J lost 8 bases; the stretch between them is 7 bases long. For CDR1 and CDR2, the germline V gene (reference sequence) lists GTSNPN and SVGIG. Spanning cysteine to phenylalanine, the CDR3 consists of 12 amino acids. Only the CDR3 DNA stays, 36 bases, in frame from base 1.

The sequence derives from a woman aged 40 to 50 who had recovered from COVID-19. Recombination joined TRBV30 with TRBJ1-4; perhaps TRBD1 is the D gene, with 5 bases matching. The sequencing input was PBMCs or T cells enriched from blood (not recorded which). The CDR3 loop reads CAWSVRGEKLFF. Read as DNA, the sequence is TGTGCCTGGAGTGTTAGGGGCGAAAAACTGTTTTTT. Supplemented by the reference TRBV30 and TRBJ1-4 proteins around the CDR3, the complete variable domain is SQTIHQWPATLVQPVGSPLSLECTVEGTSNPNLYWYRQAAGRGLQLLFYSVGIGQISSEVPQNLSASRPQDRQFILSSKKLLLSDSGFYLCAWSVRGEKLFFGSGTQLSVL.